This T cell receptor beta chain is drawn from a study of T cells in Graves' hyperthyroidism and ophthalmopathy. At the level of the study: Peripheral blood sampling occurred at initial diagnosis, before any treatment. Study-level results: Most thyroid clonotypes that were expanded above 0.001 also turned up in blood.

Template material for amplifying TCR beta CDR3 regions consisted of RNA transcripts. First-round RT-PCR of the TCR CDR3 relied on the HTBI primer set. TCRdb independently ran MiXCR on the multiplex PCR reads; one entry per CDR3 protein. The sample has approximately 640,000 distinct CDR3 sequences; about 18% are singletons. With respect to this clonotype: What it binds is unknown.

Germline lookup yields CDR1 SGHRS and CDR2 YFSETQ. V shed 0 bases and J 2 bases; nucleotides not matched to a gene: 5. This CDR3 has 15 amino acids. The chain joins TRBV5-1 to TRBJ2-7; 7 bases are shared with TRBD1. This TCR derives from a man in his fifties with Graves' hyperthyroidism. Source material: blood. The CDR3 DNA is TGCGCCAGCAGCTTGGGGCCGGGACAGCCCTACGAGCAGTACTTC. Translating gives CASSLGPGQPYEQYF.